One and the same sample provided the 13 T cell receptor beta chains below, sequenced in a study of T-cell reconstitution after alpha-beta-depleted transplantation in children. TCRbeta library construction was performed incorporating unique molecular identifiers. Each CDR3 protein is one row after TCRdb ran MiXCR on the PCR reads. The data show 210,000 or so distinct CDR3 sequences, with roughly a tenth seen just once and roughly 27% held by the top ten. The source was PBMCs, collected before TCRalphabeta/CD19-depleted stem cell transplant. All receptors derive from a child less than two years old with acute myeloid leukemia, due to receive a stem cell transplant.

Many counts were recorded for this clonotype. The chain employs TRBV12-3 or TRBV12-4 and TRBJ1-3, with unresolved D. CDR3 length: 13 amino acids. Trimming removed 8 bases at V and 3 bases at J, with 11 bases between. CDR3 region: CASLRWDGNTIYF. The DNA of the CDR3 is TGTGCCAGCCTTCGGTGGGATGGAAACACCATATATTTT.

At least ten counts were recorded for this clonotype. This CDR3 reads CSARGGLAGDPHNEQFF. Written as DNA, the CDR3 is TGCAGTGCTAGAGGCGGACTAGCGGGAGACCCCCACAATGAGCAGTTCTTC. The gene calls are TRBV20-1 and TRBJ2-1, with 13 bases fitting TRBD2. Trimming removed 1 base from V and 5 bases from J; junction bases left unmatched: 8. Germline V gene data show CDR1 as DFQATT and CDR2 as SNEGSKA (reference sequence). CDR3 size: 17 residues.

This clonotype appeared many times. CDR3 amino acids: CASSLGTSRSTQYF. CDR3 coding DNA: TGTGCCAGCAGCTTGGGGACTAGCAGATCGACGCAGTATTTT. The rearrangement links TRBV5-4 to TRBJ2-3; TRBD2 matches at 8 bases. V was clipped by 0 bases and J by 9 bases; unmatched bases: 6. The CDR3 has 14 amino acids. Germline V gene data show CDR1 as SGHNT and CDR2 as YYREEE (reference sequence).

The J gene is TRBJ2-5, the V gene TRBV18; perhaps TRBD2 as D (6 bases). Germline V gene lookup returns CDR1 KGHSH and CDR2 LQKENI. The CDR3 length is 15 residues. V was cut by 4 bases and J by 4 bases, with 16 bases left in between. CDR3 in amino acids: CASSQLALRAETQYF. The DNA for the CDR3 is TGTGCCAGCTCACAACTAGCCCTGAGAGCAGAGACCCAGTACTTC.

The chain links TRBV5-5 to TRBJ1-1; TRBD1 is a possible D gene (6 bases). The V end lost 1 base, the J end lost 1 base, and 11 bases lay between the germline ends. This CDR3 region has 15 residues. CDR1 and CDR2 from the germline V gene are SGHKS and YYEKEE (reference sequence). The CDR3, as DNA: TGTGCCAGCAGCTTGTTTGGACAGCAGAACACTGAAGCTTTCTTT. Translation gives CASSLFGQQNTEAFF. Combining the CDR3 with reference TRBV5-5 and TRBJ1-1 gives the whole variable domain DAGVTQSPTHLIKTRGQQVTLRCSPISGHKSVSWYQQVLGQGPQFIFQYYEKEERGRGNFPDRFSARQFPNYSSELNVNALLLGDSALYLCASSLFGQQNTEAFFGQGTRLTVV.

This clonotype was seen ten or more times. The gene calls are TRBV20-1 and TRBJ1-1, with D hard to call. The V end was cut by 3 bases, the J end by 8 bases, with 10 bases between. Germline V gene data show CDR1 as DFQATT and CDR2 as SNEGSKA (reference sequence). The CDR3 is 11 residues long. In nucleotides, the CDR3 is TGCAGTGCTAGTAATTCTTTGGAAGCTTTCTTT. This gives the protein CSASNSLEAFF.

This clonotype was counted once. This chain's CDR3 is CASSSVGQGFQPQHF. The CDR3 nucleotides are TGTGCCAGCAGTTCCGTTGGACAGGGGTTTCAGCCCCAGCATTTT. The chain uses TRBV12-3 or TRBV12-4 and TRBJ1-5, with 9 bases fitting TRBD1. With 4 bases clipped from V and 6 bases from J, the junction kept 7 bases outside the gene matches. The length of the CDR3 is 15 residues.

This clonotype showed up many times. This chain uses TRBV4-2 with TRBJ2-4; possible D gene TRBD2, 5 bases. The V end lost 3 bases, the J end lost 8 bases, and 11 bases lay between the germline ends. CDR3 length equals 13 residues. The V gene's germline CDR1 is LGHNA and CDR2 YNFKEQ. CDR3: CASSHVEGDIQYF. The CDR3 DNA reads TGTGCCAGCAGCCACGTAGAGGGTGACATTCAGTACTTC.

This clonotype was seen at least ten times. This rearrangement joins TRBV4-2 to TRBJ2-5; 7 bases are shared with TRBD1. Germline V gives CDR1 LGHNA, CDR2 YNFKEQ. CDR3 size: 16 residues. V trimming: 4 bases; J trimming: 0 bases; junction bases outside the gene matches: 8. The CDR3 loop reads CASSRSGQLNQETQYF. The CDR3 DNA reads TGTGCCAGCAGCCGATCGGGACAGCTAAACCAAGAGACCCAGTACTTC.

Ten or more counts support this clonotype. The chain combines TRBV5-1 with TRBJ1-3; 8 bases map to TRBD1. This CDR3 has 17 residues. Germline V lookup: CDR1 SGHRS, CDR2 YFSETQ. Unmatched junction bases numbered 8, after V lost 2 bases and J lost 1 base. CDR3 DNA: TGCGCCAGCAGCTTCGGGACAGGCTTAACTTCTGGAAACACCATATATTTT. It yields the protein CASSFGTGLTSGNTIYF.

This chain connects TRBV18 to TRBJ1-4; D not resolved. The germline V gene has CDR1 KGHSH and CDR2 LQKENI. CDR3 size: 13 residues. Trimming pared 3 bases from V and 7 bases from J, leaving 9 bases between. The CDR3 DNA is TGTGCCAGCTCACCGCCCGTTCTTGAAAAACTGTTTTTT. Amino acids: CASSPPVLEKLFF.

The sample holds many counts of this clonotype. CDR3 region: CASSLSPSFQETQYF. The CDR3 DNA is TGTGCCAGCAGCTTATCCCCTAGCTTCCAAGAGACCCAGTACTTC. The J gene is TRBJ2-5, the V gene TRBV7-8; possible D gene TRBD2, 5 bases. The CDR3 loop spans 15 amino acids. V was clipped by 2 bases and J by 1 base, with 11 bases between them. Germline CDR1 is SGHVS and CDR2 is FQNEAQ.

Many counts were recorded for this clonotype. The V gene is TRBV20-1, the J gene TRBJ2-3, with 10 bases lining up with TRBD2. The CDR3 covers 14 residues. The ends lost 3 bases at V and 5 bases at J; junction bases unmatched: 5. The V gene's germline CDR1 is DFQATT and CDR2 SNEGSKA (reference sequence). CDR3 sequence reads: CSASGAGGVDTQYF. The CDR3, as DNA: TGCAGTGCTAGTGGAGCGGGAGGGGTAGATACGCAGTATTTT.